This T cell receptor beta chain derives from a study of blood T cell repertoires in COVID-19. The wider study: Acute-phase and convalescent COVID-19 samples originated in the United States, Italy and Spain. From T cells, B-cell-depleted T cells, or PBMCs came the material, which was cDNA or gDNA.

Looked up from germline, CDR1 is DFQATT and CDR2 is SNEGSKA (reference sequence). V was clipped by 3 bases and J by 4 bases; unmatched bases: 3. CDR3 length: 13 residues. This table comes from immunoSEQ multiplex PCR, and its TCRdb copy is limited to in-frame clones, with some not included. The sample lists about 250,000 clones, around 86% occurring once. The chain carries TRBV20-1 and TRBJ2-1; the match to TRBD2 covers 7 bases. This clonotype originated in a man aged 35 to 55 who had recovered from COVID-19. Sequenced input: PBMCs or T cells enriched from blood (not recorded which). The CDR3 DNA reads TGCAGTGCTAGTAGGACTAGTTACAATGAGCAGTTCTTC. Amino acid sequence: CSASRTSYNEQFF.